The TCR beta chain under discussion was sequenced for a study of blood T cell repertoires in COVID-19. The V gene lost 4 bases and the J gene lost 1 base, with 14 bases spanning the gap. Germline loops: CDR1 SGHRS, CDR2 YFSETQ. The CDR3 runs to 15 residues. Profiled with immunoSEQ multiplex PCR; TCRdb holds only in-frame clones, not every one. Of 98,000 or so clones listed, approximately 70% were seen once; the top ten hold less than 2%. The sample taken for sequencing was peripheral blood. The receptor was isolated from a woman aged 40-49 years with acute or convalescent COVID-19. The genes are TRBV5-1 and TRBJ1-2; maybe TRBD1 (6 bases). CDR3 DNA sequence: TGCGCCAGCAGCCTCCGGGACACCTATAACTATGGCTACACCTTC. This encodes CASSLRDTYNYGYTF.